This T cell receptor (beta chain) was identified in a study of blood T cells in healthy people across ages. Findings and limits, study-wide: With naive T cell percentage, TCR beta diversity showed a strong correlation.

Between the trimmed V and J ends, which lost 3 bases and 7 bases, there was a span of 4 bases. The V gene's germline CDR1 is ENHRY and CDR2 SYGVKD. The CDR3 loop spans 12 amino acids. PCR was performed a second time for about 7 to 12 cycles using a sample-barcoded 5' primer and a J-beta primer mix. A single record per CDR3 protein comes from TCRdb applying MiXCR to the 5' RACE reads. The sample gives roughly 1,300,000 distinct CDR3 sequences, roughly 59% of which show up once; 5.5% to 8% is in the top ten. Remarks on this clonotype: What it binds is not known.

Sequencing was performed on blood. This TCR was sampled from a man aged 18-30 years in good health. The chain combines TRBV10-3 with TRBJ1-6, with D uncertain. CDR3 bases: TGTGCCATCAGTGATGAAAATTCACCCCTCCACTTT. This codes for CAISDENSPLHF.